The 15 T cell receptor beta chains below all came from one sample that was sequenced in a study of molecular identifiers for immune sequencing clone quantification. TCRdb re-derived calls from the PCR reads in MiXCR, one entry per CDR3 protein. In the table there are 60,000 to 70,000 distinct CDR3 sequences, about a sixth of which are singletons. The sequenced material came from naive CD8+ T cells from blood, with Jurkat cell RNA spiked in. Described subset: FACS-sorted CD8+CD4-CCR7+CD45RA+ naive T cells. Receptors originate from a human donor in good health. Some libraries in this study had Jurkat cell RNA spiked in.

Notes on this clonotype: It may be a read error: a sequence one base away is much more abundant. The genes are TRBV5-1 and TRBJ2-7, with D hard to call. Looked up from germline, CDR1 is SGHRS and CDR2 is YFSETQ. The CDR3 is made up of 12 amino acids. The V gene lost 7 bases and the J gene lost 9 bases, with 17 bases spanning the gap. The CDR3 here is CASGYSTWGQYF. The DNA of the CDR3 is TGCGCCAGCGGGTATTCGACTTGGGGGCAGTACTTC.

This clonotype has at least ten counts. The rearrangement uses TRBV24-1 and TRBJ2-1; TRBD2 aligns across 14 bases. This CDR3 is 14 amino acids long. V was pared by 4 bases and J by 9 bases, with 1 base of the junction left unmatched. Germline V CDR1 and CDR2: KGHDR, SFDVKD. In DNA, the CDR3 is TGTGCCACCAGTGAGGGACTAGCGGGAGCTGAGCAGTTCTTC. Translated, it gives CATSEGLAGAEQFF.

In this sample, this clonotype turned up many times. The V gene is TRBV20-1, the J gene TRBJ2-5; unclear D gene. Germline CDR1 reads DFQATT; CDR2 reads SNEGSKA (reference sequence). CDR3 size: 12 residues. V was trimmed by 2 bases and J by 1 base, leaving 5 bases between them. As DNA, the CDR3 is TGCAGTGCTAGACAGGTCCAAGAGACCCAGTACTTC. It is translated as CSARQVQETQYF.

In this sample, this clonotype turned up a few times. V and J are TRBV5-6 and TRBJ1-2; 8 bases agree with TRBD1. CDR1 is SGHDT and CDR2 is YYEEEE in the germline V gene. The CDR3 loop spans 15 amino acids. J was trimmed by 7 bases and V by 1 base; bases with no gene match: 9. DNA of the CDR3: TGTGCCAGCAGCTTGCCCTACCAGGGGGCAGCTGGCTACACCTTC. It specifies CASSLPYQGAAGYTF.

The chain couples TRBV12-3 or TRBV12-4 to TRBJ1-1; D gene unclear. The CDR3 has 16 residues. V lost 3 bases and J 1 base, leaving 15 bases between the germline ends. CDR3 bases: TGTGCCAGCAGTTTTGGCCGGGGTGTCTCGAACACTGAAGCTTTCTTT. Its translation: CASSFGRGVSNTEAFF.

This clonotype occurred a few times. The DNA of the CDR3 is TGTGCCAGCAATAGGGCAGGCTGCTATGGCTACACCTTC. Its protein product is CASNRAGCYGYTF. The genes are TRBV6-6 and TRBJ1-2, with no clear D. Germline lookup yields CDR1 MNHNY and CDR2 SVGAGI (reference sequence). V was cut by 7 bases and J by 4 bases, with 13 bases left in between. CDR3 length: 13 residues.

The genes are TRBV28 and TRBJ2-3, with TRBD2 matching over 12 bases. V dropped 2 bases and J dropped 0; count of bases not matched to a gene: 12. Germline loops: CDR1 MDHEN, CDR2 SYDVKM. CDR3 size: 20 residues. Here the CDR3 reads CASSLLLAGGELSSTDTQYF. CDR3 bases: TGTGCCAGCAGTTTACTCCTAGCGGGAGGGGAATTGTCTAGCACAGATACGCAGTATTTT.

This clonotype was picked up many times. This chain uses TRBV7-9 with TRBJ2-6; TRBD1 matches 8 bases. The ends lost 6 bases at V and 0 bases at J; junction bases unmatched: 13. The germline V gene encodes CDR1 SEHNR and CDR2 FQNEAQ (reference sequence). CDR3 size: 19 residues. The DNA of the CDR3 is TGTGCCAGCAGTTTTGGCTATGGACAGGGAAGCTCTGGGGCCAACGTCCTGACTTTC. Translated, it gives CASSFGYGQGSSGANVLTF.

The sample holds many counts of this clonotype. The chain is built from TRBV20-1 and TRBJ2-7; TRBD2 matches 11 bases. The CDR3 spans 16 residues. The trim removed 0 bases at V and 2 bases at J, leaving 6 bases unmatched. Germline V lookup: CDR1 DFQATT, CDR2 SNEGSKA (reference sequence). The CDR3 DNA is TGCAGTGCTAGAGACGTTAGCGGGAGGGTGCCCTACGAGCAGTACTTC. It is translated as CSARDVSGRVPYEQYF.

The CDR3 bases are TGTGCCAGCCGACAGCGATCCTACGAGCAGTACTTC. Translation: CASRQRSYEQYF. J is TRBJ2-7 and V is TRBV5-6, with D perhaps TRBD1 (5 bases). The CDR3 is made up of 12 amino acids. V was shortened by 7 bases and J by 1 base, with 9 bases between the two germline ends. CDR1 is SGHDT, CDR2 YYEEEE, per germline.

This clonotype was counted at least ten times. The chain employs TRBV24-1 and TRBJ1-5; D is ambiguous. The CDR3 has 14 amino acids. Germline-derived CDR1 and CDR2 are KGHDR and SFDVKD. V lost 2 bases and J lost 4, with 8 bases in between. In DNA, the CDR3 is TGTGCCACCAGTGATTCGGCACCGAATCAGCCCCAGCATTTT. Its protein product is CATSDSAPNQPQHF.

This clonotype has a count of ten or more. The DNA for the CDR3 is TGTGCCAGCAGTTTAGTTGGGGTTAGCAATCAGCCCCAGCATTTT. Its protein is CASSLVGVSNQPQHF. The chain joins TRBV28 to TRBJ1-5; D is uncertain. This CDR3 is built from 15 residues. The germline CDR1 and CDR2 sequences are MDHEN and SYDVKM. V lost 2 bases and J 0 bases, leaving 8 bases between the germline ends. Full variable domain (missing parts from reference TRBV28 and TRBJ1-5): DVKVTQSSRYLVKRTGEKVFLECVQDMDHENMFWYRQDPGLGLRLIYFSYDVKMKEKGDIPEGYSVSREKKERFSLILESASTNQTSMYLCASSLVGVSNQPQHFGDGTRLSIL.

The chain uses TRBV25-1 and TRBJ2-5; D is unclear. The CDR3 loop spans 18 amino acids. Germline CDR1 is MGHDK and CDR2 is SYGVNS. Trimming pared 3 bases from V and 0 bases from J, leaving 20 bases between. CDR3 residues: CASSESLLRGQYQETQYF. The CDR3 DNA reads as TGTGCCAGCAGTGAGTCCCTGCTGCGCGGCCAGTACCAAGAGACCCAGTACTTC.

This clonotype was found many times. This chain links TRBV7-9 with TRBJ2-7, with a tentative D call TRBD2 (5 bases). CDR1 SEHNR and CDR2 FQNEAQ come from the germline V gene (reference sequence). V was pared by 4 bases and J by 7 bases, with 11 bases between. The CDR3 is 12 residues long. Here the CDR3 reads CASSYSTGEQYF. The DNA of the CDR3 is TGTGCCAGCAGCTACTCCACGGGGGAGCAGTACTTC.

Details on this clonotype: A read error is possible here, since a much larger clone lies one base away. Likely a read error: the CDR3 ends without its conserved phenylalanine or tryptophan. V usage is TRBV19 and J usage is TRBJ1-6; D is perhaps TRBD1 (5 bases). CDR3 length equals 14 residues. The ends were cut back, 3 bases at V and 6 bases at J, with 9 bases in the middle. Germline values: CDR1 LNHDA, CDR2 SQIVND (reference sequence). The CDR3: CASSMAGSNSPLHS. The CDR3 region has the DNA TGTGCCAGTAGTATGGCAGGGAGTAATTCACCCCTCCACTCT.